This T cell receptor (beta chain) was observed in a study of T cell changes during pregnancy in multiple sclerosis. This table comes from immunoSEQ multiplex PCR, and its TCRdb copy is limited to in-frame clones, with some not included. The sample has some 80,000 clones; more than 70% are singletons. The CDR3 length is 15 residues. The junction had 6 bases not matched to a gene; V was cut back by 3 bases and J by 2 bases. Germline assignment: CDR1 MGHDK and CDR2 SYGVNS. The chain joins TRBV25-1 to TRBJ2-7; 8 bases align to TRBD1. This specimen was peripheral blood, taken in the first trimester of pregnancy. The source is a female donor in good health, enrolled as a control in a pregnancy study. The CDR3, as DNA: TGTGCCAGCAGTGAGCGCAGGGGGCTGACCTACGAGCAGTACTTC. It specifies CASSERRGLTYEQYF.